This TCR beta chain comes out of a study of cytomegalovirus exposure and HLA in healthy donors (dated by TCRdb to about 2017). Study-wide context: An earlier analysis of a few hundred of the donors reported approximately 300 Gb of sequence data and 95 million to 140 million unique TCR beta sequences obtained from about 180 million T cells. To study patterns of TCR occurrence, a later analysis re-analyzed previously published TCR beta repertoires from 550 to 800 donors and added high-resolution HLA genotyping. The study profiled the T cell repertoires of fewer than 850 subjects by immunosequencing and related them to cytomegalovirus serostatus. Donor age, sex, ethnicity and CMV serostatus were collected together with the repertoire data. Across 300 to 500 genotyped donors of the cohort, an average of 235,054 unique TCR beta nucleotide sequences per donor were sequenced, and roughly 17% of those sequences were non-productive. A separate validation cohort of about 110 different subjects was used in addition to the approximately 610-subject first cohort. The study aimed to test whether cataloging public T cell receptors could reveal signatures of past pathogen exposure. The study combined high-throughput TCR immunosequencing, statistical association of individual TCRs with disease status, and machine learning to predict cytomegalovirus infection status. Genome-wide SNP genotypes for about 65% of the 666 donors were used in a later genetic analysis, which treated that subset as a discovery cohort. To decide whether each TCR beta V gene segment behaved as functional or pseudogenic, an earlier analysis of some 600 of the donors relied on high-throughput TCR beta sequencing. Roughly 310 gigabases of sequencing data and some 85 million unique TCR sequences were included in an early release covering 500 to 750 HLA-typed donors. Class I and class II HLA loci were covered by the typing at four-digit resolution. All discovery cohort repertoires had been generated using a single sequencing platform. Typing coverage varied by locus: roughly 629-630 donors for A, B, C, DRB1 and DQB1; roughly 510 for DQA1; over 600 for DPA1; roughly 470 for DPB1. Of the 300 to 450 genotyped donors, over 80% were placed in the genetic ancestry cluster associated with self-reported Caucasian donors. Roughly five DR-DQ haplotypes were handled as single units for association and clustering because linkage in the cohort was strong. In the later analysis, no new phenotypic data were used to find candidate immune exposures; instead, reliance was placed on TCR beta sequences and their occurrence across donors. Overall study outcomes, separate from this receptor: An earlier analysis of around 540 of the donors showed that most TCR beta V segments appeared in productive rearrangements either about 87% or about 30% of the time, which broadly matched IMGT annotations. A later analysis found that TCR association rates varied across HLA loci, with DRB1 alleles showing the most associated TCRs and HLA-C alleles the fewest. Across donors, most TCR sequences were observed very rarely, whereas some public TCRs were present in many individuals. This cohort had only TCR beta chains sequenced, and the lack of alpha or paired-chain data limited which features could be detected. In a later analysis, HLA-associated TCR beta chains showed more clonal expansion and lower generation probabilities than non-associated chains that were equally common. The study listed 150 to 200 TCR beta chains as associated with cytomegalovirus. Some IMGT-functional V segments, including TRBV6-2 and TRBV6-3, could not be distinguished by the 87-base-pair reads and were therefore excluded. Several of the top co-occurrence clusters appeared to be linked to parvovirus B19, influenza, CMV and Epstein-Barr virus, according to a later analysis. Strong co-occurrence of HLA alleles, especially DR and DQ, made assigning TCR associations to individual alleles difficult. Presence/absence analyses assumed roughly uniform sequencing depth across donors, an assumption that may not hold. Specific HLA alleles were associated with 15,000 to 20,000 TCR beta sequences at a false discovery rate of 0.05 in a later analysis. Linkage disequilibrium might explain the correlated functional status among segregating V segments, but an unknown experimental factor could not be excluded. Immune exposure information for the cohort was limited to CMV serostatus. According to a later genetic analysis, donors in an Asian-associated ancestry cluster had fewer N-insertions in productive TCRs than the approximately 690-donor mean. The classifier was reported to diagnose cytomegalovirus status with high specificity and sensitivity in both the original and validation cohorts. The sequencing pipeline was judged likely to have produced a cluster of highly shared sequence variants as a technical artifact. In vitro tests confirmed that a few of the cytomegalovirus-associated TCR beta chains recognize cytomegalovirus antigens. Most CMV-associated TCR beta chains appeared to be HLA-restricted in a later analysis, and the HLA associations seemed to be driven largely by CMV exposure. According to the authors, the approach could potentially be generalized to other disease states and immunological phenotypes. In a later genetic analysis, a missense DCLRE1C variant was associated with V-gene and J-gene trimming of TCR beta chains, and the association was replicated in an independent cohort. A further reported finding was that TCR beta sequences accurately predicted the HLA-A and HLA-B alleles for most subjects in the first cohort. Because counts were too low, roughly 18 rarely observed V segments, including chromosome 9 orphons, were left out of the earlier analysis of 500 to 650 of the donors. Because HLA typing was unavailable for some donors at each locus, only the typed subset was used in association tests.

The cohort comprised fewer than 750 healthy bone marrow donors. At the time of sampling, all cohort members were nominally healthy, though unrecorded immune exposures were likely present. The donor tested CMV seropositive and was one of the 289 seropositive cohort members. Every donor gave a peripheral blood sample, and the peripheral blood mononuclear cells from that sample were used for TCR beta sequencing. Genomic DNA extraction from the blood cell samples was performed with the Qiagen DNeasy Blood Extraction Kit. To prepare the library, the immunoSEQ multiplex PCR assay was applied. For the multiplex PCR, a mixture combining 60 forward primers for TCR Vbeta segments and 13 reverse primers for TCR Jbeta segments was used. A multiplex PCR assay on genomic DNA amplified the CDR3 region of rearranged TCR beta genes. The Illumina HiSeq System was used to sequence the amplified TCR beta libraries as 87-base-pair reads. The study's processing was this. A later analysis counted some 74 million unique TCR beta chains across the 500 to 850 repertoires, and 9 million to 14 million of these chains were shared by at least two donors. Raw reads were error-corrected and collapsed into unique sequences by a nearest-neighbor algorithm in which closely related sequences were merged to remove PCR and sequencing errors. CDR3 sequences were aligned to IMGT reference sequences to assign V, D and J gene segments. For a sequence to be retained, at least a six-nucleotide match to both a V gene segment and a J gene segment was required. Rearrangements were called productive when the CDR3 lacked stop codons and stayed in frame with V and J; all others were non-productive. CDR3 was defined by IMGT convention, running from the second conserved V-encoded cysteine to the conserved J-encoded phenylalanine. The earlier analysis of about 590 of the donors excluded sequences that lacked an unambiguous match to a single V gene segment. An earlier analysis of several hundred of the donors called V segments functional above 56.7% productive rearrangements and segregating when the between-donor standard deviation exceeded 5%. A statistical classification framework was built for diagnosing cytomegalovirus status from the catalog of TCR beta chain sequences. In a later analysis, V and J genes were assigned by comparing TCR nucleotide sequences against IMGT/GENE-DB human TR gene sequences. Using the TCRdist pipeline, a later analysis assigned CDR3 sequences along with most-parsimonious VDJ recombination scenarios. In a later analysis, each TCR beta chain was defined by its CDR3 amino acid sequence together with its V-gene family, and reads without a unique V-gene family were excluded. As a way to deal with suspected cross-contamination and a sequencing artifact, a later analysis dropped approximately 590 nucleotide sequences that were highly shared and had low generation probability. In a later analysis, a clonal expansion index was calculated for each public chain from normalized within-repertoire ranks of inferred template counts. In a later analysis, generation probabilities were computed with a VDJ recombination model fitted to out-of-frame rearrangements, and the resulting probabilities were checked against IGoR. Hypergeometric tests were used in a later analysis to score TCR-TCR, TCR-HLA and TCR-CMV co-occurrence, with a repertoire-size bias correction applied to the TCR pairs. To estimate false discovery rates, a later analysis permuted the HLA or CMV assignments 20 times. In a later analysis, co-occurring TCRs were grouped with DBSCAN, and TCRdist sequence similarity was added when clustering was performed within HLA-allele-positive subsets. Repertoires with fewer than 30,000 or more than 120,000 public chains, plus five repertoires with anomalous nucleotide sharing, were excluded from co-occurrence clustering. The table comes from immuneACCESS by way of TCRdb, which keeps in-frame sequences with V and J called. Part of the clones is missing from these tables; in studies checked, under half for an unresolved V gene and the rest for unknown reasons. That table is the source of V, J and clone size, and D and trimming were worked out from the DNA. Here the sample has about 130,000 clones; around 83% occur a single time. Jointly, the top ten make up under 8.5% of the sample.

This clone was recorded a few times. Its antigen specificity is not known. Base quality data are lacking; no much larger clone is found one base away. Its CDR3 holds 11 amino acids, cysteine through phenylalanine. Kept here is only the CDR3 DNA, which spans 33 bases and is read in frame from base 1. At the junction V is shortened by 7 bases and J by 7 bases, with 10 bases in between. The germline V gene gives CDR1 as SNHLY and CDR2 as FYNNEI. This TCR came from a woman aged 25-40 years in good health and CMV-seropositive. The chain employs TRBV2 and TRBJ1-1; too little of a D gene remains to name it. The sequencing sample was made of PBMCs. The DNA reads as follows: TGTGCCAGCACCACATCAAGTGAAGCTTTCTTT. It translates as CASTTSSEAFF.